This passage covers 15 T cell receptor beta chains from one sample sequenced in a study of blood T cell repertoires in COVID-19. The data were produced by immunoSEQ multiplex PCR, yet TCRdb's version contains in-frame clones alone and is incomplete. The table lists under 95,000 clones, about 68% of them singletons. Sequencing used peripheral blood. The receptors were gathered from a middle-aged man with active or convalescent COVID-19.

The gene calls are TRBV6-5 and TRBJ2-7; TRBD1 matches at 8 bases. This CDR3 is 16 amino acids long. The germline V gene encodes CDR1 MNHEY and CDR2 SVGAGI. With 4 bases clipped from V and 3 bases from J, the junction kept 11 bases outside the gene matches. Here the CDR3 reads CASSSPRTGIHYEQYF. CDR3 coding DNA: TGTGCCAGCAGTTCCCCCAGGACAGGGATCCACTACGAGCAGTACTTC.

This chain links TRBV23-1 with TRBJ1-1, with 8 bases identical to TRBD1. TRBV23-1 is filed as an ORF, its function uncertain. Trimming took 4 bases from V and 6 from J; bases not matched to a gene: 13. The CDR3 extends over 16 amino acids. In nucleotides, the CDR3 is TGCGCCAGCAGTCCTCCCGTTACAGGGGGAAGGGCTGAAGCTTTCTTT. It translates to CASSPPVTGGRAEAFF.

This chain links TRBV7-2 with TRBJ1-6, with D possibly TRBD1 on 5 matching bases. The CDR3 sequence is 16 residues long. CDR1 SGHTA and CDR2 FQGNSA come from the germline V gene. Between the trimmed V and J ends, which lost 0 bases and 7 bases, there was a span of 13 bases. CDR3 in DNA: TGTGCCAGCAGCTTAGCAGGGGCGATAGGGAATTCACCCCTCCACTTT. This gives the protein CASSLAGAIGNSPLHF. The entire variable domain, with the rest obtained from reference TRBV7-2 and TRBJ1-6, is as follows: GAGVSQSPSNKVTEKGKDVELRCDPISGHTALYWYRQSLGQGLEFLIYFQGNSAPDKSGLPSDRFSAERTGGSVSTLTIQRTQQEDSAVYLCASSLAGAIGNSPLHFGNGTRLTVT.

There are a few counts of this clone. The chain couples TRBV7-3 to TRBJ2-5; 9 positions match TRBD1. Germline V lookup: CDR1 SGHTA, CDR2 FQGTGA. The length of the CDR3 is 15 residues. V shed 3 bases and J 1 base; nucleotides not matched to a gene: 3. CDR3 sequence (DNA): TGTGCCAGCAGCTTGGGACAGGGCCGCCAAGAGACCCAGTACTTC. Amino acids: CASSLGQGRQETQYF.

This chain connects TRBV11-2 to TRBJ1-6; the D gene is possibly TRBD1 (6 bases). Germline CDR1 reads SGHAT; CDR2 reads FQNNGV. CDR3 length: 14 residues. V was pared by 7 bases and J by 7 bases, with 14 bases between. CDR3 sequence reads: CASTIRQENSPLHF. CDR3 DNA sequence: TGTGCCAGCACCATTAGACAGGAGAATTCACCCCTCCACTTT.

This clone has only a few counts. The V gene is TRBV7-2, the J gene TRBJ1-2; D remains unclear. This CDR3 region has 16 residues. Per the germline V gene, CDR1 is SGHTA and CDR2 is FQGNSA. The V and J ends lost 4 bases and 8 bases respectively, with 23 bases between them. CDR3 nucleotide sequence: TGTGCCAGCAGCTCCTTGGGAGCAGCTGGATTGCGAGGCTACACCTTC. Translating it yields CASSSLGAAGLRGYTF.

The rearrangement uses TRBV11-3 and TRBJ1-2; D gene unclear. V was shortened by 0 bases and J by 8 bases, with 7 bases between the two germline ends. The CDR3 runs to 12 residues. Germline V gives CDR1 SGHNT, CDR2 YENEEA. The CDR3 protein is CASSLDGRGYTF. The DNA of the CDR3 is TGTGCCAGCAGCTTAGACGGTCGGGGCTACACCTTC.

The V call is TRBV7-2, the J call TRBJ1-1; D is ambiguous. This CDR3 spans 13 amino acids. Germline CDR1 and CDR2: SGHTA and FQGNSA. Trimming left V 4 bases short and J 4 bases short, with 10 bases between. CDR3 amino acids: CASSSRRSTEAFF. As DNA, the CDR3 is TGTGCCAGCAGCTCACGTAGGAGCACTGAAGCTTTCTTT.

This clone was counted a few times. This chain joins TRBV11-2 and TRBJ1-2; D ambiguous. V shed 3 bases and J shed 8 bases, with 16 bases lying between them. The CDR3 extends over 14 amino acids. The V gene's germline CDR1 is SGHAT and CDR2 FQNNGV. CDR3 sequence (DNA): TGTGCCAGCAGCTTGGACTCCGCGGGCATGGGCTACACCTTC. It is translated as CASSLDSAGMGYTF.

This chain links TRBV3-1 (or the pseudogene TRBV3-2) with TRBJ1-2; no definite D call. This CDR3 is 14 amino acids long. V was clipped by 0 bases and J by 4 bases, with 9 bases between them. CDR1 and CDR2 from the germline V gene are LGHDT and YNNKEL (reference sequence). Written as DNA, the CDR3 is TGTGCCAGCAGCCAAGATAAACAACCCTATGGCTACACCTTC. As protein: CASSQDKQPYGYTF.

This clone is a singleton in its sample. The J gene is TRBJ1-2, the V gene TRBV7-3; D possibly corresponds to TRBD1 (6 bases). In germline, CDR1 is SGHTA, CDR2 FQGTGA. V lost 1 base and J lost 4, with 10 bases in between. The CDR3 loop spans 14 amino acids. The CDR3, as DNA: TGTGCCAGCAGCTTAAACGGACAGAGCTATGGCTACACCTTC. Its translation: CASSLNGQSYGYTF.

The CDR3 region is CASSPTGQGALEANVLTF. The CDR3 coding sequence is TGTGCCAGCTCGCCGACCGGACAGGGTGCGCTCGAGGCCAACGTCCTGACTTTC. The chain recombines TRBV18 with TRBJ2-6; 8 bases are shared with TRBD1. V shed 6 bases, J shed 6 bases, and the junction held 16 bases outside the gene matches. This CDR3 contains 18 residues. Germline assignment: CDR1 KGHSH and CDR2 LQKENI.

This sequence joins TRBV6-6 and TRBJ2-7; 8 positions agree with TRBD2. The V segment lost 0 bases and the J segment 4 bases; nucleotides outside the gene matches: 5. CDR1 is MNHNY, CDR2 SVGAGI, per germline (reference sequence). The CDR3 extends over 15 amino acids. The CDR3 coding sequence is TGTGCCAGCAGTTACTCACGGGGGGGAGGATACGAGCAGTACTTC. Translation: CASSYSRGGGYEQYF.

Here the CDR3 reads CASSQEAAAPNEQFF. The CDR3 DNA reads as TGCGCCAGCAGCCAAGAAGCCGCGGCCCCCAATGAGCAGTTCTTC. The genes are TRBV4-3 and TRBJ2-1; D call uncertain. The CDR3 has 15 amino acids. Looked up from germline, CDR1 is LGHNA and CDR2 is YSLEER. Between the trimmed V and J ends, which lost 0 bases and 6 bases, there was a span of 12 bases.

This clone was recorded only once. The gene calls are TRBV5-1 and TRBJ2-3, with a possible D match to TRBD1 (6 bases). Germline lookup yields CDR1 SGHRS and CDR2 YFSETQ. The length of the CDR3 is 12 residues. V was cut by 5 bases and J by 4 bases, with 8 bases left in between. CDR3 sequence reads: CASRQGSDTQYF. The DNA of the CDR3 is TGCGCCAGCAGACAGGGCTCAGATACGCAGTATTTT. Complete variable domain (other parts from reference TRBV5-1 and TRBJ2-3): KAGVTQTPRYLIKTRGQQVTLSCSPISGHRSVSWYQQTPGQGLQFLFEYFSETQRNKGNFPGRFSGRQFSNSRSEMNVSTLELGDSALYLCASRQGSDTQYFGPGTRLTVL.